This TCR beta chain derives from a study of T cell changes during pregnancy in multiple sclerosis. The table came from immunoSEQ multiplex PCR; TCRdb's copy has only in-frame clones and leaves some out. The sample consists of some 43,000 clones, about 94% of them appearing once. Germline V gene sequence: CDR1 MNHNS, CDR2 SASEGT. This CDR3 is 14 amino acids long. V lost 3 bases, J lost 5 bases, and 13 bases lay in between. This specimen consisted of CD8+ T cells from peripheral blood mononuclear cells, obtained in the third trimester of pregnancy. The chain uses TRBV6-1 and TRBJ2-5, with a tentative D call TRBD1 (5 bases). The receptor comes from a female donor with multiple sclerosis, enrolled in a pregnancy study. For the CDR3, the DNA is TGTGCCAGCAGTGATTTAGGGGCCAGGGAGACCCAGTACTTC. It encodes CASSDLGARETQYF.